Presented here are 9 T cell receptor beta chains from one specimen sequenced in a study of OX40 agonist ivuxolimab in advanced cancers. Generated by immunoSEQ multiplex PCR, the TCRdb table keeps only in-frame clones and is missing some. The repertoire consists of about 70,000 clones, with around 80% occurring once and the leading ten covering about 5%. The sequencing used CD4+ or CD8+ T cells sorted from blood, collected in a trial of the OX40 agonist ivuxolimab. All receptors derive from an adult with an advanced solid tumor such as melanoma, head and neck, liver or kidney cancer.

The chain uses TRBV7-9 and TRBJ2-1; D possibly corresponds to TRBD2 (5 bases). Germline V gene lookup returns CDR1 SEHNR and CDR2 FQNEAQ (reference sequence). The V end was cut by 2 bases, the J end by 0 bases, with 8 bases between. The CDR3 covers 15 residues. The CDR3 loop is CASSLWAGSYNEQFF. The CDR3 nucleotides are TGTGCCAGCAGCTTATGGGCGGGCTCCTACAATGAGCAGTTCTTC. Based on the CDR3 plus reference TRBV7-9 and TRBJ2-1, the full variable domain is DTGVSQNPRHKITKRGQNVTFRCDPISEHNRLYWYRQTLGQGPEFLTYFQNEAQLEKSRLLSDRFSAERPKGSFSTLEIQRTEQGDSAMYLCASSLWAGSYNEQFFGPGTRLTVL.

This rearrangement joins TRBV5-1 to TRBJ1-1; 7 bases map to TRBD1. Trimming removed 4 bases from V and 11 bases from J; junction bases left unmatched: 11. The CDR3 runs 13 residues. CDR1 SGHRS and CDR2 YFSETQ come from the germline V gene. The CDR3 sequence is CASSQGTDQRAFF. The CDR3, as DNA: TGCGCCAGCAGCCAGGGGACAGACCAGCGGGCTTTCTTT. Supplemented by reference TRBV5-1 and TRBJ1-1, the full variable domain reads KAGVTQTPRYLIKTRGQQVTLSCSPISGHRSVSWYQQTPGQGLQFLFEYFSETQRNKGNFPGRFSGRQFSNSRSEMNVSTLELGDSALYLCASSQGTDQRAFFGQGTRLTVV.

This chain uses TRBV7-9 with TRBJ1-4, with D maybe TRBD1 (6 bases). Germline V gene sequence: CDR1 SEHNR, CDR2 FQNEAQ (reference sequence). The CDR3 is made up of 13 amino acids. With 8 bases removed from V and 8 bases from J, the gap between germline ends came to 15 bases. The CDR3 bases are TGTGCCAGCGTGCGAGGGGGAAGCGAAAAACTGTTTTTT. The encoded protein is CASVRGGSEKLFF.

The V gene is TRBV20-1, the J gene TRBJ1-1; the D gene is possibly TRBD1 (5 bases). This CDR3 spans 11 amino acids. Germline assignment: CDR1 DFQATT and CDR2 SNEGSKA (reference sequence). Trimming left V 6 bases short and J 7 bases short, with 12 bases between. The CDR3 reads CSARTHLEAFF. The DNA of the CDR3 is TGCAGTGCAAGGACACATCTTGAAGCTTTCTTT.

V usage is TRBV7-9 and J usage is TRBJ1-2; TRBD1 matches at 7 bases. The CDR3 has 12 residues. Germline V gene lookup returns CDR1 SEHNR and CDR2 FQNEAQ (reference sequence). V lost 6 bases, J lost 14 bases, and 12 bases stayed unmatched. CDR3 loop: CASSGTDSMETF. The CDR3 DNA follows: TGTGCCAGCAGTGGGACAGACTCCATGGAAACCTTC.

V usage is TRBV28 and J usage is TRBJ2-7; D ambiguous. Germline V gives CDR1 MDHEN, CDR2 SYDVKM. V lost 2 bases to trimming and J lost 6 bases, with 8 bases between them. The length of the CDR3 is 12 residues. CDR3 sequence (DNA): TGTGCCAGCAGTTTACCCCGGCTCGAGCAGTACTTC. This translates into CASSLPRLEQYF.

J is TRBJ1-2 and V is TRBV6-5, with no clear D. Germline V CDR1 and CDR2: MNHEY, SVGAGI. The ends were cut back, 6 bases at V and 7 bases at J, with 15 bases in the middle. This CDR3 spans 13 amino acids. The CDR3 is CASSPGPSRGYTF. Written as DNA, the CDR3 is TGTGCCAGCAGCCCAGGACCATCGCGTGGCTACACCTTC.

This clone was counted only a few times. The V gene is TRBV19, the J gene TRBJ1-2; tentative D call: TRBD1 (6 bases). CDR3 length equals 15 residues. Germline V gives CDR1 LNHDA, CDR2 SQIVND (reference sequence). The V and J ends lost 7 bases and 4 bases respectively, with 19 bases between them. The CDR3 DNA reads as TGTGCCAGTAACCTCGGACAGTCCTCCCTCTATGGCTACACCTTC. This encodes CASNLGQSSLYGYTF.

The CDR3 coding sequence is TGTGCCAGCAAGAGGGCTAGTTCAAACTACAATGAGCAGTTCTTC. Translating it yields CASKRASSNYNEQFF. The V and J genes are TRBV6-1 and TRBJ2-1; D might be TRBD2 (5 bases). In germline, CDR1 is MNHNS, CDR2 SASEGT. Trimming took off 7 bases at V and 3 bases at J, with 16 bases between the two ends. The CDR3 is made up of 15 amino acids.